Presented here are 20 T cell receptor beta chains from one specimen sequenced in a study of blood T cells in healthy people across ages. A second PCR of about 6 to 12 cycles used a sample-barcoded 5' primer and a J-beta primer mix. One entry per CDR3 protein, called by TCRdb with MiXCR from the 5' RACE reads. Among under 850,000 distinct CDR3 sequences, approximately 35% were seen once, and the ten largest hold 10% to 15%. The material sequenced was blood. The receptors come from a man younger than 30 in good health.

This clonotype has a count of ten or more. The gene calls are TRBV6-1 and TRBJ1-2; D is perhaps TRBD1 (5 bases). The CDR3 extends over 11 amino acids. Trimming removed 8 bases at V and 4 bases at J, with 8 bases between. Germline values: CDR1 MNHNS, CDR2 SASEGT. CDR3 region: CASDDSYGYTF. CDR3 nucleotides: TGTGCCAGCGACGACAGCTATGGCTACACCTTC.

CDR3 bases: TGTGCCAGCGCAGGGACAGGGGGCTCTAGCAATCAGCCCCAGCATTTT. It is translated as CASAGTGGSSNQPQHF. This rearrangement joins TRBV2 to TRBJ1-5; 12 nucleotides match TRBD1. Germline V gene sequence: CDR1 SNHLY, CDR2 FYNNEI. The CDR3 length is 16 residues. J lost 0 bases, V lost 8 bases, and 5 bases had no gene match.

This chain uses TRBV5-6 with TRBJ2-7; possible D gene TRBD1, 6 bases. This CDR3 is 16 amino acids long. Trimming stripped 4 bases from V and 1 base from J, with 18 bases between. Per germline, CDR1 SGHDT and CDR2 YYEEEE. CDR3 loop: CASSEQGPPESYEQYF. The DNA of the CDR3 is TGTGCCAGCAGCGAACAGGGACCCCCGGAGTCCTACGAGCAGTACTTC.

The genes are TRBV24-1 and TRBJ1-2, with a weak D call TRBD1 (6 bases). Trimming stripped 3 bases from V and 8 bases from J, with 12 bases between. Germline V gives CDR1 KGHDR, CDR2 SFDVKD. The CDR3 sequence is 13 residues long. CDR3 loop: CATSDGQPEGYTF. In DNA, the CDR3 is TGTGCCACCAGTGATGGACAGCCAGAGGGCTACACCTTC.

This clonotype was detected a few times. This sequence joins TRBV27 and TRBJ1-5; TRBD1 is a possible D gene (6 bases). V was clipped by 8 bases and J by 4 bases, with 18 bases between them. The germline V gene encodes CDR1 MNHEY and CDR2 SMNVEV (reference sequence). CDR3 length equals 15 residues. The chain's CDR3 is CASGSGPTGNQPQHF. The CDR3 DNA reads TGTGCCAGCGGATCCGGCCCGACAGGAAATCAGCCCCAGCATTTT.

The chain employs TRBV7-2 and TRBJ2-1; D may be TRBD2 (6 bases). In germline, CDR1 is SGHTA, CDR2 FQGNSA. CDR3 length: 17 residues. V lost 11 bases and J 4 bases, leaving 27 bases between the germline ends. The CDR3 sequence is CAGTLQTGGGKYNEQFF. As DNA, the CDR3 is TGTGCCGGCACCCTACAAACGGGTGGGGGGAAGTACAATGAGCAGTTCTTC.

The chain recombines TRBV7-9 with TRBJ2-1; D is tentatively TRBD1 or TRBD2 (5 bases each). Looked up from germline, CDR1 is SEHNR and CDR2 is FQNEAQ (reference sequence). Between the trimmed V and J ends, which lost 3 bases and 8 bases, there was a span of 17 bases. The CDR3 consists of 15 residues. The CDR3 bases are TGTGCCAGCAGCTTTATGGAGAGGGGACGGGATGAGCAGTTCTTC. Protein: CASSFMERGRDEQFF.

On this clonotype: A much larger clone lies one base from this, so it may be a read error. V gene TRBV12-3 or TRBV12-4 combines with J gene TRBJ1-2, with 8 nucleotides matching TRBD1. The junction had 8 bases not matched to a gene; V was cut back by 6 bases and J by 5 bases. This CDR3 spans 14 amino acids. The CDR3 region has the DNA TGTGCCAGCAGGCCGGCGGGACAGGCGTATGGCTACACCTTC. It specifies CASRPAGQAYGYTF.

In its sample, this clonotype was seen many times. The chain employs TRBV4-3 and TRBJ1-2; D unresolved. Looked up from germline, CDR1 is LGHNA and CDR2 is YSLEER. Trimming shortened V by 0 bases and J by 6 bases, and 8 bases separated the two germline ends. This CDR3 spans 13 amino acids. The CDR3 DNA sequence: TGCGCCAGCAGCCAAGATATGGGAGATGGCTACACCTTC. Its translation is CASSQDMGDGYTF.

Only a few counts were recorded for this clonotype. The chain links TRBV9 to TRBJ2-3; 14 bases are shared with TRBD2. V was pared by 6 bases and J by 0 bases, with 3 bases of the junction left unmatched. Germline-derived CDR1 and CDR2 are SGDLS and YYNGEE. The CDR3 runs 16 residues. The CDR3: CASKGLAGDSTDTQYF. CDR3 sequence (DNA): TGTGCCAGCAAGGGACTAGCGGGGGATAGCACAGATACGCAGTATTTT. The full variable domain, completed using reference TRBV9 and TRBJ2-3, is DSGVTQTPKHLITATGQRVTLRCSPRSGDLSVYWYQQSLDQGLQFLIQYYNGEERAKGNILERFSAQQFPDLHSELNLSSLELGDSALYFCASKGLAGDSTDTQYFGPGTRLTVL.

The sample holds a few counts of this clonotype. The chain carries TRBV27 and TRBJ1-6; TRBD1 aligns across 8 bases. V shed 6 bases, J shed 3 bases, and the junction held 4 bases outside the gene matches. Germline loops: CDR1 MNHEY, CDR2 SMNVEV (reference sequence). This CDR3 comprises 15 residues. The CDR3 protein is CASRRQGNYNSPLHF. The CDR3 nucleotides read TGTGCCAGCAGGAGACAGGGGAACTATAATTCACCCCTCCACTTT.

This clonotype appeared many times. The chain combines TRBV7-3 with TRBJ1-2, with 8 bases aligning to TRBD1. This CDR3 has 13 amino acids. J gave up 7 bases and V 5 bases, and 6 bases lay outside the gene matches. Germline V gene sequence: CDR1 SGHTA, CDR2 FQGTGA. The CDR3 is CASSRTGISGYTF. Here the CDR3 DNA reads TGTGCCAGCAGCAGGACAGGGATTAGTGGCTACACCTTC. The full variable domain, with the rest looked up from reference TRBV7-3 and TRBJ1-2, is GAGVSQTPSNKVTEKGKYVELRCDPISGHTALYWYRQSLGQGPEFLIYFQGTGAADDSGLPNDRFFAVRPEGSVSTLKIQRTERGDSAVYLCASSRTGISGYTFGSGTRLTVV.

The chain couples TRBV2 to TRBJ1-6; D ambiguous. CDR1 SNHLY and CDR2 FYNNEI come from the germline V gene. CDR3 length: 11 amino acids. The V end lost 6 bases, the J end lost 8 bases, and 5 bases lay between the germline ends. CDR3 loop: CASRMDSPLHF. DNA of the CDR3: TGTGCCAGCAGGATGGATTCACCCCTCCACTTT.

This clonotype turned up a few times. The chain joins TRBV12-3 or TRBV12-4 to TRBJ1-5, with unresolved D. This CDR3 contains 14 residues. V was cut by 5 bases and J by 2 bases, with 10 bases left in between. CDR3 nucleotides: TGTGCCAGCAGTCGGCTCCGGGGCAATCAGCCCCAGCATTTT. Protein product: CASSRLRGNQPQHF.

A few counts support this clonotype. V gene TRBV7-2 combines with J gene TRBJ1-2; D unresolved. The germline gives CDR1 SGHTA, CDR2 FQGNSA. CDR3 length: 16 amino acids. Trimming took off 2 bases at V and 0 bases at J, with 13 bases between the two ends. The CDR3 nucleotides read TGTGCCAGCAGCTTAAGGATCGGCGGTTCTAACTATGGCTACACCTTC. Translation: CASSLRIGGSNYGYTF.

The chain carries TRBV4-2 and TRBJ2-1; D perhaps matches TRBD2 (6 bases). The CDR3 runs 13 residues. V was cut by 5 bases and J by 3 bases, with 8 bases left in between. Germline V gives CDR1 LGHNA, CDR2 YNFKEQ. The CDR3 DNA follows: TGTGCCAGCAGCGCGGGGCGCTACAATGAGCAGTTCTTC. Translating it yields CASSAGRYNEQFF.

This clonotype came up many times. The J gene is TRBJ2-5, the V gene TRBV12-3 or TRBV12-4; TRBD1 might be the D (5 bases). V was clipped by 3 bases and J by 3 bases, with 5 bases between them. This CDR3 has 12 amino acids. The CDR3 here is CASSFREETQYF. In DNA, the CDR3 is TGTGCCAGCAGTTTCAGGGAAGAGACCCAGTACTTC.

This chain joins TRBV11-2 and TRBJ1-1; D is ambiguous. In germline, CDR1 is SGHAT, CDR2 FQNNGV. This CDR3 has 13 residues. V was clipped by 0 bases and J by 6 bases, with 8 bases between them. DNA for the CDR3: TGTGCCAGCAGCTTAGAATGGGGAGCTGAAGCTTTCTTT. This encodes CASSLEWGAEAFF.

In its sample, this clonotype was seen a few times. This chain uses TRBV5-5 with TRBJ1-5; 9 bases line up with TRBD1. There are 21 residues in the CDR3. Germline V gene sequence: CDR1 SGHKS, CDR2 YYEKEE (reference sequence). V lost 0 bases, J lost 0 bases, and 16 bases stayed unmatched. The CDR3 is CASSLAPGQGHSSYSNQPQHF. In DNA, the CDR3 is TGTGCCAGCAGCTTGGCCCCGGGACAGGGACATTCGTCTTATAGCAATCAGCCCCAGCATTTT.

This clonotype appeared many times. This chain joins TRBV7-2 and TRBJ1-2, with 8 bases identical to TRBD1. The V and J ends lost 5 bases and 8 bases, in that order; junction bases with no gene match: 7. The CDR3 has 13 amino acids. Germline V gene sequence: CDR1 SGHTA, CDR2 FQGNSA. The CDR3 here is CASSTRTGSGYTF. The CDR3 bases are TGTGCCAGCAGCACTCGGACAGGGTCCGGCTACACCTTC.